The clone carrying this TCR beta chain appeared a single time. Its antigen is as yet unknown. CDR3 length: 15 amino acids. J was trimmed by 3 bases and V by 6 bases; bases with no gene match: 9. Germline V CDR1 and CDR2: SGHRS, YFSETQ. Antigen-specific CD4+ T cells were expanded with viral peptide pools in the ViraFEST assay before sequencing. Upon completion of about 10 days in culture, CD4+ T cells were isolated. Everyone in the study got two shots of either the BNT162b2 or mRNA-1273 vaccine. The entry originates in a study of vaccination effects on CD4 cells after COVID-19. Study as a whole: After the second dose, samples were taken at median day 72. Study observations and caveats: Cross-reaction with common cold coronaviruses was seen in only 1 of 255 vaccine-induced clones from healthy vaccinees. Marked clonal contraction of both clone types appeared late after vaccination.

TCRdb's table, derived via immunoSEQ multiplex PCR, lists solely in-frame clones and lacks some. The sample has some 35,000 clones; around 80% are singletons. This receptor was taken from a human donor who received a COVID-19 vaccine. Some clones in this sample may be carry-over from other donors' samples. J is TRBJ2-5 and V is TRBV5-1, with 9 bases that match TRBD1. Sequences were derived from CD4+ T cells from PBMCs cultured with HCoV-NL63 spike peptides, sampled after COVID-19 vaccination. CDR3: CASKATGGSEETQYF. The CDR3, as DNA: TGCGCCAGCAAAGCGACAGGGGGAAGTGAAGAGACCCAGTACTTC.